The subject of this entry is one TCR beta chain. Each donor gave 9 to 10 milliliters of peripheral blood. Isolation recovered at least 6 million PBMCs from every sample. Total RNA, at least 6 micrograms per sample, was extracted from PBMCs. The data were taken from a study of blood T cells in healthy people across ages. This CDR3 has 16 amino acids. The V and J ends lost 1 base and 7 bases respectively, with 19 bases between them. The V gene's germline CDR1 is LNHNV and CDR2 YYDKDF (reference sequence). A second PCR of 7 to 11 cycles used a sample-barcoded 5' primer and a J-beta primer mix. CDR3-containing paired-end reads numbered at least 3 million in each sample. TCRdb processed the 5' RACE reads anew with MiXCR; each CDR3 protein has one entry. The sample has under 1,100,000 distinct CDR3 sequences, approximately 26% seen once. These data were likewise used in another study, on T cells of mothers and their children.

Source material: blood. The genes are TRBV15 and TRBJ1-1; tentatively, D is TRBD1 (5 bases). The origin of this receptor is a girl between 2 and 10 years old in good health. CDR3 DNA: TGTGCCACCAGCAGAGGAGGCGGGACTTTTGATAATGAAGCTTTCTTT. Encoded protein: CATSRGGGTFDNEAFF.